Shown below are 10 T cell receptor beta chains from a single sample sequenced in a study of OX40 agonist ivuxolimab in advanced cancers. The protocol was immunoSEQ multiplex PCR, while the TCRdb copy is restricted to in-frame clones and leaves out a portion. The sample shows over 85,000 clones, more than 85% of them seen only once. This specimen consisted of CD4+ or CD8+ T cells sorted from blood, obtained in a trial of the OX40 agonist ivuxolimab. These receptors were obtained from an adult with an advanced solid tumor such as melanoma, head and neck, liver or kidney cancer.

This clone was counted a few times. The chain combines TRBV7-2 with TRBJ2-1; 8 bases line up with TRBD2. The V gene end was trimmed by 5 bases and the J gene end by 9 bases; junction bases not matched to a gene: 12. The CDR3 length is 15 residues. Germline-derived CDR1 and CDR2 are SGHTA and FQGNSA. CDR3 coding DNA: TGTGCCAGCAGCCCGGGGGGGCAAGCCTTGGGTGAGCAGTTCTTC. Amino acids: CASSPGGQALGEQFF.

V usage is TRBV5-6 and J usage is TRBJ2-7; TRBD1 matches 7 bases. Looked up from germline, CDR1 is SGHDT and CDR2 is YYEEEE. CDR3 length equals 13 residues. V lost 2 bases, J lost 4 bases, and 3 bases stayed unmatched. The CDR3 protein is CASSFGTAYEQYV. As DNA, the CDR3 is TGTGCCAGCAGCTTCGGGACAGCTTACGAGCAGTACGTC.

The gene calls are TRBV30 and TRBJ1-5; no clear D. The ends were cut back, 0 bases at V and 7 bases at J, with 10 bases in the middle. Germline V gene sequence: CDR1 GTSNPN, CDR2 SVGIG (reference sequence). CDR3 length: 13 residues. DNA for the CDR3: TGTGCCTGGAGTGTGGGCGGCTCCCAGCCCCAGCATTTT. It yields the protein CAWSVGGSQPQHF.

V usage is TRBV5-6 and J usage is TRBJ2-2; 7 bases agree with TRBD1. The junction had 7 bases not matched to a gene; V was cut back by 4 bases and J by 4 bases. Germline V gene lookup returns CDR1 SGHDT and CDR2 YYEEEE. The CDR3 is 15 amino acids. CDR3 nucleotides: TGTGCCAGCAGCCAGAGGGACAGAACCACCGGGGAGCTGTTTTTT. This codes for CASSQRDRTTGELFF.

Here the CDR3 reads CASSQRGLTEAFF. The CDR3, as DNA: TGTGCCAGCAGTCAAAGGGGGCTTACTGAAGCTTTCTTT. V gene TRBV6-6 combines with J gene TRBJ1-1, with TRBD1 identical over 7 bases. Germline values: CDR1 MNHNY, CDR2 SVGAGI (reference sequence). Trimming removed 5 bases from V and 5 bases from J; junction bases left unmatched: 5. The CDR3 has 13 residues.

This clone was seen only once. The V gene is TRBV7-2, the J gene TRBJ1-5, with D possibly TRBD1 on 5 matching bases. Germline V gene data show CDR1 as SGHTA and CDR2 as FQGNSA. V gave up 1 base and J gave up 7 bases, with 11 bases separating them. The CDR3 has 14 amino acids. The CDR3 sequence: CASSLEVAGQPQHF. The CDR3 bases are TGTGCCAGCAGCTTAGAGGTAGCAGGGCAGCCCCAGCATTTT.

This chain connects TRBV6-1 to TRBJ1-4; 11 bases map to TRBD1. The V segment lost 4 bases and the J segment 8 bases; nucleotides outside the gene matches: 3. The length of the CDR3 is 14 residues. The germline V gene encodes CDR1 MNHNS and CDR2 SASEGT. In DNA, the CDR3 is TGTGCCAGCAGTGGAGGGACAGGGGGAGAAAAACTGTTTTTT. This encodes CASSGGTGGEKLFF.

V is TRBV6-5 and J is TRBJ2-6; the D is unclear. V lost 2 bases and J 5 bases, leaving 10 bases between the germline ends. The CDR3 is 15 amino acids. CDR1 is MNHEY and CDR2 is SVGAGI in the germline V gene. Here the CDR3 DNA reads TGTGCCAGCAGTTACCACTCTCTGCGGGCCAACGTCCTGACTTTC. Its translation: CASSYHSLRANVLTF.

Only one count was recorded for this clone. The chain links TRBV19 to TRBJ1-1, with no clear D. The CDR3 extends over 14 amino acids. Trimming stripped 1 base from V and 4 bases from J, with 10 bases between. CDR1 LNHDA and CDR2 SQIVND come from the germline V gene (reference sequence). CDR3 nucleotides: TGTGCCAGTAGTATAGGCCCGCCCGGCACTGAAGCTTTCTTT. It codes for CASSIGPPGTEAFF.

With regard to this clone: At one boundary the junction diverges from the germline segment, which might be a read error. V gene TRBV6-1 combines with J gene TRBJ2-7, with no clear D. The CDR3 is made up of 11 amino acids. Germline values: CDR1 MNHNS, CDR2 SASEGT. The CDR3 sequence: CASSQAYGQYF. DNA for the CDR3: TGTGCCAGCAGTCAAGCCTACGGGCAGTACTTC.